Listed below are T cell receptor beta chains from one sample, sequenced in a study of cytomegalovirus exposure and HLA in healthy donors. Sequencing used immunoSEQ multiplex PCR; TCRdb keeps in-frame clones, though not all of them. The sample consists of about 98,000 clones, roughly 81% of them appearing once. The sequenced sample consisted of PBMCs. The origin of the receptors is a man aged 35-49 years in good health and CMV-seronegative. Each CDR3 is given with its conserved first and last residue. D genes are given only for firm matches. Size is stated for part of the rows, as once, few or many counts, or as a class when the clone is expanded.

>TRBV9|TRBJ1-2|.|.
TGTGCCAGCAGCGTAGGCCAGGGATCAGGGGTTGGACGCTACACCTTC
CASSVGQGSGVGRYTF
>TRBV7-2|TRBJ2-7|.|.
TGTGCCAGCAGCTTAGGAGGGACAACCTACGAGCAGTACTTC
CASSLGGTTYEQYF
>TRBV7-8|TRBJ1-2|TRBD1|.
TGTGCCAGCAGCCTACAGGGGGCGGGTGGCTACACCTTC
CASSLQGAGGYTF
>TRBV4-1|TRBJ1-4|.|few
TGCGCCAGCAGCCAAGACAGCACGAGCGGACTGTTTTTT
CASSQDSTSGLFF
>TRBV19|TRBJ2-1|TRBD1|.
TGTGCCAGTAGTATAGATCGGAGAGGATGGACAGGGGGCGGGTCGAATGAGCAGTTCTTC
CASSIDRRGWTGGGSNEQFF
>TRBV28|TRBJ2-1|TRBD2|.
TGTGCCAGCAGTATTCTAGCGGGGGGGCCGGCCTACAATGAGCAGTTCTTC
CASSILAGGPAYNEQFF
>TRBV27|TRBJ2-1|.|once
TGTGCCAGCAGTTTGGCCCATGAGCAGTTCTTC
CASSLAHEQFF
>TRBV6-1|TRBJ1-4|.|.
TGTGCCAGCAGCTACTACAGGGAAAAACTGTTTTTT
CASSYYREKLFF
>TRBV2|TRBJ1-5|TRBD1|.
TGTGCCAGCAGCTTGGACAGGGTAAGCAATCAGCCCCAGCATTTT
CASSLDRVSNQPQHF
>TRBV7-9|TRBJ2-7|TRBD1|.
TGTGCCAGCAGCTGGGATGAGACAGGGACCTACGAGCAGTACTTC
CASSWDETGTYEQYF
>TRBV30|TRBJ1-1|.|.
TGTGCCTGGGATTTCCGTGGGCCCGAAGCTTTCTTT
CAWDFRGPEAFF
>TRBV6-1|TRBJ1-5|.|few
TGTGCCAGCAGTGATAGGGGTCAGCCCCAGCATTTT
CASSDRGQPQHF
>TRBV5-1|TRBJ1-3|.|.
TGCGCCAGCAGCTTAAGGGGGGGTTCAGGAAACACCATATATTTT
CASSLRGGSGNTIYF
>TRBV6-1|TRBJ2-3|.|.
TGTGCCAGCAGTGAAAACTCAAAGACTCCCACAGATACGCAGTATTTT
CASSENSKTPTDTQYF
>TRBV10-3|TRBJ2-7|.|.
TGTGCCATCAGCCCCACTCGACAGGAGAACTACGAGCAGTACTTC
CAISPTRQENYEQYF
>TRBV7-9|TRBJ1-2|TRBD1|.
TGTGCCAGCAGCGTCCACAGGGGGCTTCTAGGCTATGGCTACACCTTC
CASSVHRGLLGYGYTF
>TRBV14|TRBJ1-4|.|.
TGTGCCAGCAGCCAAGATAGGGGACACCAAATTTATGAAAAACTGTTTTTT
CASSQDRGHQIYEKLFF
>TRBV5-1|TRBJ1-2|.|.
TGCGCCAGCAGCGCGTCGGACAGCTCAGATGGCTACACCTTC
CASSASDSSDGYTF
>TRBV27|TRBJ2-7|TRBD1|.
TGTGCCAGCAGTTCAAGGGCAGGGGGAACCTACGAGCAGTACTTC
CASSSRAGGTYEQYF
>TRBV5-1|TRBJ2-3|.|.
TGCGCCAGCAGACGAGGGTCGGACAGCACAGATACGCAGTATTTT
CASRRGSDSTDTQYF
>TRBV5-1|TRBJ1-2|.|.
TGCGCCAGCAGGGACGGGACACTCAATGGCTACACCTTC
CASRDGTLNGYTF
>TRBV19|TRBJ1-1|TRBD1|few
TGTGCCAGTAGTATGCGGGCGGGACAGCAGAACACTGAAGCTTTCTTT
CASSMRAGQQNTEAFF
>TRBV4-1|TRBJ1-5|.|.
TGCGCCAGCAGCCACAGGGTAGCAAATCAGCCCCAGCATTTT
CASSHRVANQPQHF
>TRBV4-1|TRBJ1-1|.|.
TGCGCCAGCAGCCATGCGGGTCGTAACACTGAAGCTTTCTTT
CASSHAGRNTEAFF
>TRBV5-1|TRBJ2-5|TRBD1|few
TGCGCCAGCAGCATCGGACAGGGGGAGACCCAGTACTTC
CASSIGQGETQYF
>TRBV18|TRBJ2-2|.|.
TGTGCCAGCTCACCACGGACAGTGAACACCGGGGAGCTGTTTTTT
CASSPRTVNTGELFF
>TRBV5-4|TRBJ2-3|.|.
TGTGCCAGCACCCGTAACAGCCTAAGCACAGATACGCAGTATTTT
CASTRNSLSTDTQYF
>TRBV15|TRBJ1-5|.|.
TGTGCCACCAGCAGAGATAAGGGGGGCAATCAGCCCCAGCATTTT
CATSRDKGGNQPQHF
>TRBV11-2|TRBJ1-4|.|.
TGTGCCAGCAGCTTAGGAGGGACATTAACTAATGAAAAACTGTTTTTT
CASSLGGTLTNEKLFF
>TRBV27|TRBJ2-7|TRBD1|.
TGTGCCAGCAACATTGGAGGGACAGGGGGCTGGTCCTACGAGCAGTACTTC
CASNIGGTGGWSYEQYF
>TRBV18|TRBJ1-6|.|.
TGTGCCAGCTCACCACGGGCTGACAGGTTCGGAAATTCACCCCTCCACTTT
CASSPRADRFGNSPLHF
>TRBV6-1|TRBJ1-6|.|.
TGTGCCAGCAGTGGATTCGTCGGGTCCCCTAATTCACCCCTCCACTTT
CASSGFVGSPNSPLHF
>TRBV7-9|TRBJ1-4|.|.
TGTGCCAGCGCAGGGGCCAATAATGAAAAACTGTTTTTT
CASAGANNEKLFF
>TRBV6-1|TRBJ1-1|.|.
TGTGCCAGCAAGGAGGGAGACACTGAAGCTTTCTTT
CASKEGDTEAFF
>TRBV11-3|TRBJ2-1|TRBD2|once
TGTGCCAGCAGCTCGGGGGGGCAAACCTACAATGAGCAGTTCTTC
CASSSGGQTYNEQFF
>TRBV9|TRBJ1-4|TRBD1|.
TGTGCCAGCAGCTTGGGACAGGGTGATGAAAAACTGTTTTTT
CASSLGQGDEKLFF
>TRBV18|TRBJ2-3|.|once
TGTGCCAGCTCACTCAGACTCACAGATACGCAGTATTTT
CASSLRLTDTQYF
>TRBV2|TRBJ2-6|.|.
TGCAATTCGGGCGGGGCTGGGGCCAACGTCCTGACTTTC
CNSGGAGANVLTF
>TRBV5-1|TRBJ1-5|TRBD1|.
TGCGCCAGCAGCCTGACACCGGGACAGGGAAATCAGCCCCAGCATTTT
CASSLTPGQGNQPQHF
>TRBV9|TRBJ1-2|.|.
TGTGCCAGCAGCGTAGATCAGGGAACCAACTATGGCTACACCTTC
CASSVDQGTNYGYTF
>TRBV5-1|TRBJ1-3|.|.
TGCGCCAGCAGCTTGGCCCCAGGCTCTGGAAACACCATATATTTT
CASSLAPGSGNTIYF
>TRBV11-2|TRBJ2-1|.|.
TGTGCCAGCAGCTTGAGGCGGGGTCGGGAGCAGTTCTTC
CASSLRRGREQFF
>TRBV4-1|TRBJ2-3|.|.
TGCGCCAGCAGCCCCCGGGACTTTGGGGCGGGAGATACGCAGTATTTT
CASSPRDFGAGDTQYF
>TRBV28|TRBJ1-2|.|few
TGTGCCAGCAGTTTGCGTCGGAACTATGGCTACACCTTC
CASSLRRNYGYTF
>TRBV5-6|TRBJ2-7|TRBD1|.
TGTGCCAGCAGCCCATACCGGGACAGGAGTAGTGACGAGCAGTACTTC
CASSPYRDRSSDEQYF
>TRBV20-1|TRBJ2-5|.|.
TGCAGTGCTAGAAAAGAGGAGACCCAGTACTTC
CSARKEETQYF
>TRBV2|TRBJ1-4|.|.
TGTGCCAGCAGGAACAGGGTGGGGGATGAAAAACTGTTTTTT
CASRNRVGDEKLFF
>TRBV28|TRBJ1-5|.|.
TGTGCCAGCAGTCCTAGACGGAACTATAGCAATCAGCCCCAGCATTTT
CASSPRRNYSNQPQHF
>TRBV7-2|TRBJ1-6|TRBD1|.
TGTGCCAGCAGCCTAACGGACAGGGGAACAAATTCACCCCTCCACTTT
CASSLTDRGTNSPLHF
>TRBV6-4|TRBJ1-5|.|.
TGTGCCAGCGCACGAGAACAGGGACAGCCCCAGCATTTT
CASAREQGQPQHF
>TRBV25-1|TRBJ2-1|.|.
TGTGCCAGCTTGGGGGGGCAGGCGCAGGTGGGTGAGCAGTTCTTC
CASLGGQAQVGEQFF
>TRBV7-2|TRBJ2-1|TRBD2|.
TGTGCCAGCAGCTTGGGACTAGCGGGGGGCGACAATGAGCAGTTCTTC
CASSLGLAGGDNEQFF
>TRBV15|TRBJ1-2|TRBD1|few
TGTGCCACCAGCGGGGGACAGCCCGGGGCTTCTGGCTACACCTTC
CATSGGQPGASGYTF
>TRBV5-4|TRBJ2-7|.|.
TGTGCCAGCAGCCTCCGGGACAATCCCTACGAGCAGTACTTC
CASSLRDNPYEQYF
>TRBV7-9|TRBJ2-3|TRBD2|.
TGTGCCAGCAGCTTAGCCCGTGCGGGGGGCACAGATACGCAGTATTTT
CASSLARAGGTDTQYF
>TRBV9|TRBJ1-3|TRBD1|once
TGTGCCAGCAGCTCGGGGACAGTAGAAGCCGGAAACACCATATATTTT
CASSSGTVEAGNTIYF
>TRBV29-1|TRBJ2-3|.|.
TGCAGCGTCTTATCAGGACAGCCCACAGATACGCAGTATTTT
CSVLSGQPTDTQYF
>TRBV5-4|TRBJ1-5|TRBD1|.
TGTGCCAGCAGCCAGGGGGGCGGTGGTCAGCCCCAGCATTTT
CASSQGGGGQPQHF
>TRBV5-1|TRBJ1-5|TRBD1|.
TGCGCCAGCAGCTTGGGCGGGACAGGGGACCAGCCCCAGCATTTT
CASSLGGTGDQPQHF